The present TCR beta chain was sequenced within a study of CD8+ T cells in alopecia areata. General study points: In patients, TCRs were shared less clearly than in mice, and HLA may possibly be involved.

Sorted out of PBMCs were CD4+ T cells and CD8+ T cells. It was cDNA, reverse transcribed from extracted RNA, that served as the sequencing template. The repertoire was sequenced with immunoSEQ multiplex PCR; TCRdb's copy has only in-frame clones and lacks some. The sample lists roughly 150,000 clones; approximately 60% were seen once. This clone has only a few counts. Its antigen is as yet unknown. The TCR sequence derives from a human donor in good health. Sequences were obtained from CD4+ T cells sorted from blood.

The CDR3 region is CASSSGLAGGGRVNEQFF. As DNA, the CDR3 is TGTGCCAGCAGCTCAGGACTAGCGGGAGGGGGTCGAGTCAATGAGCAGTTCTTC. The gene calls are TRBV7-2 and TRBJ2-1; 15 bases match TRBD2. V lost 4 bases and J lost 6; bases outside the gene matches: 10. Germline CDR1 and CDR2: SGHTA and FQGNSA. This CDR3 is 18 amino acids long.